These T cell receptor beta chains were read from a single sample in a study of response to subunit inactivated influenza vaccine. From the RT-PCR reads, TCRdb called clonotypes with MiXCR, one entry per CDR3 protein. The sample lists 800,000 or so distinct CDR3 sequences; over 20% were seen once. The sample in question was PBMCs from blood, obtained roughly 5 days after vaccination. Receptor source: a man in his forties or fifties who received an inactivated influenza vaccine. The CDR3 runs from the conserved cysteine through the conserved F or W. D genes are given only for firm matches. Clone size is given for some rows only: seen once, a few or many times, or a class if the clone is expanded.

V	J	D	size	DNA	CDR3
TRBV11-2	TRBJ1-5	NA	few	TGTGCCAGCAGCCCTTCTAGTAGGAATCAGCCCCAGCATTTT	CASSPSSRNQPQHF
TRBV7-2	TRBJ1-5	NA	few	TGTGCCAGCAGCTTAGAGGCCGCGCAGGGCAATCAGCCCCAGCATTTT	CASSLEAAQGNQPQHF
TRBV5-5	TRBJ1-4	NA	few	TGTGCCAGCAGTGACAGTTGGATGGGTGAAAAACTGTTTTTT	CASSDSWMGEKLFF
TRBV4-1	TRBJ1-5	NA	few	TGCGCCAGCAGCCAAGAATCGGGAGGTCGGCCCCAGCATTTT	CASSQESGGRPQHF
TRBV3-1	TRBJ2-6	TRBD1	NA	TGTGCCAGCAGCCAAGGGACAGGGGTTCATTTTTCCTCTGGGGCCAACGTCCTGACTTTC	CASSQGTGVHFSSGANVLTF
TRBV4-2	TRBJ2-2	TRBD2	NA	TGTGCCAGCAGCCAAGAGGCGGGAGGGCCTAACACCGGGGAGCTGTTTTTT	CASSQEAGGPNTGELFF
TRBV29-1	TRBJ2-5	NA	NA	TGCAGCGGAGAGGGGTTGGATGGAGAGACCCAGTACTTC	CSGEGLDGETQYF
TRBV5-1	TRBJ2-2	NA	NA	TGCGCCAGCAGGGACCTAAACGCCGGGGAGCTGTTTTTT	CASRDLNAGELFF
TRBV2	TRBJ1-5	TRBD1	NA	TGTGCCAGCAGTGAGGACAGGAGCAATCAGCCCCAGCATTTT	CASSEDRSNQPQHF
TRBV5-5	TRBJ2-7	TRBD1	few	TGTGCCAGCAGCCCAGAAGGGACAGGGACCTACGAGCAGTACTTC	CASSPEGTGTYEQYF
TRBV20-1	TRBJ2-3	NA	NA	TGCAGTGCTAGACCCCCCGGGACAAGCACAGATACGCAGTATTTT	CSARPPGTSTDTQYF
TRBV12-3/TRBV12-4	TRBJ1-2	NA	few	TGTGCCAGCAGTTTAGGGGCACTCCCTAACTATGGCTACACCTTC	CASSLGALPNYGYTF
TRBV12-3/TRBV12-4	TRBJ1-5	NA	few	TGTGCCAGCAGTCCCACCGGGACCCACAATCAGCCCCAGCATTTT	CASSPTGTHNQPQHF
TRBV19	TRBJ2-2	NA	few	TGTGCCAGCCTAAGGGTGTCCGGGGAGCTGTTTTTT	CASLRVSGELFF
TRBV4-3	TRBJ2-1	TRBD2	NA	TGCGCCAGCAGCCAAGACCCTCCTGCGGGGGGCCTTAATGAGCAGTTCTTC	CASSQDPPAGGLNEQFF
TRBV18	TRBJ2-7	NA	few	TGTGCCAGCTCACTCGGCAGCAAGGACGAGCAGTACTTC	CASSLGSKDEQYF
TRBV5-5	TRBJ1-5	TRBD1	few	TGTGCCAGCAGCCGAACGGGACAGCGGAATCAGCCCCAGCATTTT	CASSRTGQRNQPQHF
TRBV4-2	TRBJ2-6	NA	NA	TGTGCCAGCAGCCTTAAGACAGCCGCAACTGGGGCCAACGTCCTGACTTTC	CASSLKTAATGANVLTF
TRBV11-2	TRBJ2-1	TRBD2	NA	TGTGCCAGCAGCTTAGAGGCGGCGGGGGGGCCGAAGAATGAGCAGTTCTTC	CASSLEAAGGPKNEQFF
TRBV2	TRBJ2-1	TRBD1	few	TGTGCCAGCAGTGGGTTCCCCCCAACAGGGGGCAATGAGCAGTTCTTC	CASSGFPPTGGNEQFF
TRBV12-3/TRBV12-4	TRBJ2-7	TRBD2	once	TGTGCCAGCAGTTTACGGGAGGCCGTCGAGCAGTACTTC	CASSLREAVEQYF
TRBV5-6	TRBJ1-1	NA	few	TGTGCCAGCAGCTTCATGGGCCAGGGTGTAAAGAACACTGAAGCTTTCTTT	CASSFMGQGVKNTEAFF
TRBV20-1	TRBJ2-7	NA	NA	TGCAGTGCTAGAGGGACGGACTACGAGCAGTACTTC	CSARGTDYEQYF
TRBV6-1	TRBJ2-3	NA	few	TGTGCCGGGGACACAGGGTTTACAGATACGCAGTATTTT	CAGDTGFTDTQYF
TRBV5-5	TRBJ2-3	NA	NA	TGTGCCAGCAGCTTGGGAACCCTGGGGGATACGCAGTATTTT	CASSLGTLGDTQYF
TRBV7-9	TRBJ2-5	NA	few	TGTGCCAGTCGGAATAGACAGCGACAAGAGACCCAGTACTTC	CASRNRQRQETQYF
TRBV7-2	TRBJ2-4	NA	few	TGTGCCAGCAGCAAGACAGGCCATGCGGACATTCAGTACTTC	CASSKTGHADIQYF
TRBV7-2	TRBJ2-6	NA	NA	TGTGCCAGCAGCCTGGACAGCAATTCTGGGGCCAACGTCCTGACTTTC	CASSLDSNSGANVLTF
TRBV6-2/TRBV6-3	TRBJ2-5	NA	NA	TGTGCCAGCAGTTATGGCTCATCCGGGGAGACCCAGTACTTC	CASSYGSSGETQYF
TRBV7-2	TRBJ2-2	TRBD2	NA	TGTGCCAGCAGCCAAAGGACTAGCGGAAACACCGGGGAGCTGTTTTTT	CASSQRTSGNTGELFF
TRBV20-1	TRBJ1-4	TRBD1	NA	TGCAGTGCCTCCGGGACAGGGGGAGGGAAACTGTTTTTT	CSASGTGGGKLFF
TRBV20-1	TRBJ1-6	NA	few	TGCAGTGCTAGCCGGGAATCTAATTCACCCCTCCACTTT	CSASRESNSPLHF
TRBV12-3/TRBV12-4	TRBJ2-1	TRBD2	NA	TGTGCCAGCAACATAGCGGGGGGGCCGGATGAGCAGTTCTTC	CASNIAGGPDEQFF
TRBV29-1	TRBJ2-1	NA	few	TGCAGCGTCATTCCCGCGGGGCTTCATGAGCAGTTCTTC	CSVIPAGLHEQFF
TRBV11-1	TRBJ2-7	NA	few	TGTGCCAGCAGCTTAGCCCAGACAGGCTCCTACGAGCAGTACTTC	CASSLAQTGSYEQYF
TRBV7-2	TRBJ2-3	NA	NA	TGTGCCAGCAGCCCTACGACAGCATCAAATACGCAGTATTTT	CASSPTTASNTQYF
TRBV28	TRBJ2-3	NA	few	TGTGCCAGCAGTTTCCTTTCGGGAGATACGCAGTATTTT	CASSFLSGDTQYF
TRBV6-1	TRBJ2-5	NA	few	TGTGCCAGCAGTATAGGGGGTAAAGAGACCCAGTACTTC	CASSIGGKETQYF
TRBV7-9	TRBJ2-7	NA	few	TGTGCCAGCAGCGTACAGTCCGGGGCAACCTACGAGCAGTACTTC	CASSVQSGATYEQYF
TRBV6-1	TRBJ2-7	NA	NA	TGTGCCAGCAGCCGAGGCCCGGGACCCGGAAACGAGCAGTACTTC	CASSRGPGPGNEQYF
TRBV4-3	TRBJ2-5	NA	NA	TGCGCCAGCAGCCAAGATGATCGAGCGGCCCAGTACTTC	CASSQDDRAAQYF
TRBV2	TRBJ2-3	NA	few	TGTGCCAGCAGTAGAGGCTCCCGTAAAGCAGATACGCAGTATTTT	CASSRGSRKADTQYF
TRBV12-3/TRBV12-4	TRBJ2-2	TRBD1	NA	TGTGCCAGCAGCCGTGCTACAGGGGTGGGCACCGGGGAGCTGTTTTTT	CASSRATGVGTGELFF
TRBV10-3	TRBJ2-1	TRBD2	NA	TGTGCCATCAGTCAGGGAGGGAGCGAGACTTACAATGAGCAGTTCTTC	CAISQGGSETYNEQFF
TRBV5-1	TRBJ1-5	NA	NA	TGCGCCAGCAGCGCCGACGGGAGGAATCAGCCCCAGCATTTT	CASSADGRNQPQHF
TRBV15	TRBJ2-7	NA	NA	TGTGCCACCAGCCCCCTCGGGGGCTACGAGCAGTACTTC	CATSPLGGYEQYF
TRBV11-2	TRBJ1-6	NA	NA	TGTGCCAGCAGCCCACGGGAGGGCTCCTATAATTCACCCCTCCACTTT	CASSPREGSYNSPLHF
TRBV20-1	TRBJ1-5	NA	NA	TGCAGTGCTAGACTGGGGGCTAGCAATCAGCCCCAGCATTTT	CSARLGASNQPQHF
TRBV7-9	TRBJ2-5	NA	NA	TGTGCCAGCAGCTTAGCGCCCGCTACGTACCAAGAGACCCAGTACTTC	CASSLAPATYQETQYF
TRBV20-1	TRBJ2-3	TRBD2	few	TGCAGTGCTAGTTTGCCTAGCGGGAGCTTTGGCACAGATACGCAGTATTTT	CSASLPSGSFGTDTQYF
TRBV18	TRBJ2-1	NA	NA	TGTGCCAGCTCACGACCGACAGAATACAATGAGCAGTTCTTC	CASSRPTEYNEQFF
TRBV5-6	TRBJ2-4	NA	many	TGTGCCAGCAGCTTGGAAGCCGGCGGCGTCCAAAACATTCAGTACTTC	CASSLEAGGVQNIQYF
TRBV6-5	TRBJ2-5	NA	NA	TGTGCCAGCAGTTACGGGTTGGCGACCTGGGAGACCCAGTACTTC	CASSYGLATWETQYF
TRBV7-9	TRBJ2-2	NA	few	TGTGCCAGCACCCTGGGATTCACCGGGGAGCTGTTTTTT	CASTLGFTGELFF
TRBV7-2	TRBJ1-2	NA	many	TGTGCCAGCAGCAATCCCTCGGAGTATGGCTACACCTTC	CASSNPSEYGYTF
TRBV28	TRBJ2-5	TRBD1	NA	TGTGCCAGCAGTTCCCTCCGGACAGGGGGCTTAAGGGAGACCCAGTACTTC	CASSSLRTGGLRETQYF
TRBV7-9	TRBJ2-2	NA	NA	TGTGCCAGCAGAGCGGGGAACACCGGGGAGCTGTTTTTT	CASRAGNTGELFF
TRBV7-9	TRBJ2-1	TRBD2	NA	TGTGCCAGTCATTATGGGGCGGGAGCTTCCTACAATGAGCAGTTCTTC	CASHYGAGASYNEQFF
TRBV30	TRBJ2-1	NA	NA	TGTGCCTGGAGTCTGAGGCAGAAGCAGTTCTTC	CAWSLRQKQFF
TRBV5-1	TRBJ2-1	TRBD2	once	TGCGCCAGCAGCTTTACTAGCGGGAGTAAAAATGAGCAGTTCTTC	CASSFTSGSKNEQFF